Presented here are 10 T cell receptor beta chains from one specimen sequenced in a study of PD-L1 blockade in urothelial cancer (dated by TCRdb to 2016 to 2017). The time point label on this specimen signifies: peripheral blood 6 weeks after treatment start. Preparation of the library involved the immunoSEQ multiplex PCR assay. In its TCRdb copy, this immuneACCESS table keeps in-frame sequences only and misses some clones. Where compared with another copy, unresolved V genes explain less than half of these, and the others have no known cause. The sample includes 40,000 or so clones, with around 88% observed a single time. The biggest ten clones account for 24% of the sample. This specimen was PBMCs, taken around atezolizumab (anti-PD-L1) treatment. The receptors derive from a man aged 55 to 70 with urothelial cancer.

This chain joins TRBV19 and TRBJ1-2; D gene unclear. The CDR3 is 12 amino acids. Trimming stripped 1 base from V and 6 bases from J, with 6 bases between. Germline values: CDR1 LNHDA, CDR2 SQIVND (reference sequence). The CDR3 DNA reads TGTGCCAGTAGTATAGGGCAGAATGGCTACACCTTC. Protein sequence: CASSIGQNGYTF.

The J gene is TRBJ2-5, the V gene TRBV27, with TRBD2 matching over 9 bases. The CDR3 length is 16 residues. Trimming removed 6 bases from V and 2 bases from J; junction bases left unmatched: 10. Germline V gene data show CDR1 as MNHEY and CDR2 as SMNVEV (reference sequence). The CDR3 spells CASSLTPTSGQETQYF. For the CDR3, the DNA is TGTGCCAGCAGCCTAACCCCCACTAGCGGGCAAGAGACCCAGTACTTC.

The genes are TRBV11-1 and TRBJ2-5; 9 nucleotides align to TRBD2. Germline V gene lookup returns CDR1 SGHAT and CDR2 FQDESV (reference sequence). V lost 3 bases and J lost 5; bases outside the gene matches: 10. The CDR3 covers 16 residues. DNA of the CDR3: TGTGCCAGCAGCTTGGTCTTTAGCGGGAGAAAGGAGACCCAGTACTTC. Its protein product is CASSLVFSGRKETQYF. The full variable domain, rest sourced from reference TRBV11-1 and TRBJ2-5, is EAEVAQSPRYKITEKSQAVAFWCDPISGHATLYWYRQILGQGPELLVQFQDESVVDDSQLPKDRFSAERLKGVDSTLKIQPAELGDSAMYLCASSLVFSGRKETQYFGPGTRLLVL.

The gene calls are TRBV4-1 and TRBJ1-2; D is unresolved. CDR1 is MGHRA, CDR2 YSYEKL, per germline. The V gene lost 0 bases and the J gene lost 2 bases, with 10 bases spanning the gap. This CDR3 contains 15 residues. In DNA, the CDR3 is TGCGCCAGCAGCCAAGATTGGGCATTAAACTATGGCTACACCTTC. This translates into CASSQDWALNYGYTF.

V usage is TRBV2 and J usage is TRBJ1-1, with 8 bases lining up with TRBD1. Trimming cost V 6 bases and J 0 bases; bases outside gene matches: 18. Germline CDR1 and CDR2: SNHLY and FYNNEI. The CDR3 spans 19 residues. The CDR3 spells CASSAPGQAPYFMNTEAFF. The CDR3 DNA reads TGTGCCAGCAGCGCCCCGGGACAGGCGCCTTATTTCATGAACACTGAAGCTTTCTTT.

The V gene is TRBV19, the J gene TRBJ2-7; TRBD1 agrees at 10 bases. Unmatched junction bases numbered 7, after V lost 10 bases and J lost 4 bases. CDR3 length: 13 amino acids. CDR1 LNHDA and CDR2 SQIVND come from the germline V gene (reference sequence). Here the CDR3 reads CATTGTGEYEQYF. The CDR3 coding sequence is TGTGCCACAACCGGGACAGGGGAATACGAGCAGTACTTC.

This clone was seen just once. The rearrangement links TRBV6-1 to TRBJ2-7, with 11 bases aligning to TRBD2. This CDR3 spans 19 amino acids. V shed 2 bases and J 3 bases; nucleotides not matched to a gene: 15. Germline CDR1 reads MNHNS; CDR2 reads SASEGT. The CDR3 bases are TGTGCCAGCAGTGAAAAAACGGGACTGTTAGCGGGGGGGATCTACGAGCAGTACTTC. Translated, it gives CASSEKTGLLAGGIYEQYF.

The chain uses TRBV5-6 and TRBJ2-7; possible D gene TRBD1, 5 bases. Trimming shortened V by 2 bases and J by 9 bases, and 18 bases separated the two germline ends. Per the germline V gene, CDR1 is SGHDT and CDR2 is YYEEEE. The CDR3 runs 14 residues. The CDR3 bases are TGTGCCAGCAGCTTTGGGGCGGACGTGGAATCGCAGTACTTC. Its translation is CASSFGADVESQYF.

The chain links TRBV5-5 to TRBJ1-5; TRBD1 might be the D (6 bases). Trimming shortened V by 4 bases and J by 2 bases, and 13 bases separated the two germline ends. Germline loops: CDR1 SGHKS, CDR2 YYEKEE (reference sequence). The length of the CDR3 is 15 residues. CDR3 DNA: TGTGCCAGCAGCCCAAAAGGGGGGGGCAATCAGCCCCAGCATTTT. It yields the protein CASSPKGGGNQPQHF. The full variable domain, with the rest looked up from reference TRBV5-5 and TRBJ1-5, is DAGVTQSPTHLIKTRGQQVTLRCSPISGHKSVSWYQQVLGQGPQFIFQYYEKEERGRGNFPDRFSARQFPNYSSELNVNALLLGDSALYLCASSPKGGGNQPQHFGDGTRLSIL.

The chain employs TRBV12-5 and TRBJ2-3; the D gene is possibly TRBD2 (6 bases). The CDR3 sequence is 13 residues long. Per germline, CDR1 LGHNT and CDR2 FRNRAP. V was shortened by 5 bases and J by 3 bases, with 9 bases between the two germline ends. This chain's CDR3 is CASGPRGTDTQYF. For the CDR3, the DNA is TGTGCTAGTGGTCCTCGGGGGACAGATACGCAGTATTTT.